The rows below give T cell receptor beta chains drawn from one sample of a study of regulatory T cells in long-lasting Graves disease. Via MiXCR, TCRdb re-called the multiplex PCR reads, giving one row per CDR3 protein. The profile covers around 450,000 distinct CDR3 sequences, with about 22% appearing a single time and 7.1% taken by the ten largest. Source: peripheral blood mononuclear cells (PBMCs), taken when the disease was refractory, from a patient treated with antithyroid drugs. The receptors stem from a female donor with Graves disease. CDR3s include the opening cysteine and the closing phenylalanine or tryptophan. Clone size, where shown, is once, few, many, or a class for clones that have expanded.

TRBJ1-1	many	TRBV6-2/TRBV6-3	CASSYQSGTEAFF
TRBJ1-2	many	TRBV20-1	CSTTGSTYGYTF
TRBJ1-4	NA	TRBV5-1	CASSLGTGVREKLFF
TRBJ2-5	few	TRBV7-9	CASSLPGGTNQETQYF
TRBJ1-4	few	TRBV14	CASSPDRGRRTNEKLFF
TRBJ2-2	few	TRBV7-3	CASSLRGVDNTGELFF
TRBJ1-2	NA	TRBV5-6	CASSPYGETLYGYTF
TRBJ1-2	many	TRBV5-1	CASSFTGGGYTF
TRBJ1-1	NA	TRBV7-2	CASSLNVVREEAFF
TRBJ2-7	NA	TRBV10-3	CAISGDIEGEQYF
TRBJ2-3	NA	TRBV3-1	CASSQRQGLFTDTQYF
TRBJ2-1	NA	TRBV7-3	CASSLGASGTNEQFF
TRBJ1-3	NA	TRBV11-3	CASSLERNSGNTIYF
TRBJ1-6	NA	TRBV14	CASSQGPDSYNSPLHF
TRBJ1-2	NA	TRBV24-1	CATSDFPSPRDPYGYTF
TRBJ2-7	NA	TRBV20-1	CSAETRFYEQYF
TRBJ1-1	NA	TRBV9	CASSVASGTMNTEAFF
TRBJ2-7	NA	TRBV20-1	CSASRTGDTYEQYF
TRBJ2-5	few	TRBV19	CASSDPTETQYF
TRBJ2-7	many	TRBV6-1	CASSIDRTSYEQYF
TRBJ2-7	many	TRBV2	CAGRRVGSYEQYF
TRBJ2-7	many	TRBV2	CASSGTRSEQYF
TRBJ1-2	few	TRBV10-3	CASREIGSGYTF
TRBJ2-7	few	TRBV5-1	CASSYLDGYEQYF
TRBJ2-6	NA	TRBV6-1	CASSRRGGANVLTF
TRBJ2-3	few	TRBV5-4	CASTPAGPGTDTQYF
TRBJ2-7	NA	TRBV19	CASSQGVGLYEQYF
TRBJ2-5	many	TRBV3-1	CASSLNHVAGETQYF
TRBJ1-5	few	TRBV5-1	CASSLQGPFGNQPQHF
TRBJ2-1	once	TRBV12-3/TRBV12-4	CASSILAGPSQFF
TRBJ2-1	NA	TRBV29-1	CSVELAGTAYNEQFF
TRBJ1-5	many	TRBV7-8	CASSSPWDRVSNQPQHF
TRBJ2-5	NA	TRBV20-1	CSARDRRRTGETQYF
TRBJ1-5	many	TRBV7-8	CASSLAAGTSNQPQHF
TRBJ2-3	NA	TRBV5-1	CASSLEPTGRGDTQYF
TRBJ1-3	NA	TRBV7-6	CASSREGTPGNTIYF
TRBJ1-2	many	TRBV6-2/TRBV6-3	CASSYDRNYGYTF
TRBJ1-6	NA	TRBV5-1	CASSLGQGLRADSPLHF
TRBJ2-7	many	TRBV13	CASNNLGGLGVYEQYF
TRBJ1-1	many	TRBV2	CASRGVIMNTEAFF
TRBJ2-7	NA	TRBV19	CASSWNSRYEQYF
TRBJ2-7	NA	TRBV3-1	CASSQVDSVPLYEQHF
TRBJ1-5	many	TRBV2	CASREQGGLHF
TRBJ2-5	NA	TRBV6-1	CASSRQGASSETQYF
TRBJ1-2	many	TRBV29-1	CSVEEGRTDNYGYTF
TRBJ2-5	NA	TRBV12-3/TRBV12-4	CASSLGSWNSQETQYF
TRBJ1-1	NA	TRBV30	CAWEQGTNTEAFF
TRBJ1-1	NA	TRBV14	CASSQVRRLNTGAFF
TRBJ1-5	NA	TRBV7-8	CASSFGTGGYNQPQHF
TRBJ2-5	many	TRBV20-1	CSAGAEETQYF
TRBJ1-4	few	TRBV29-1	CSVAGQGVEKLFF
TRBJ2-7	many	TRBV2	CASTGGTGSSYEQYF
TRBJ1-4	NA	TRBV7-9	CASSFGQGDEKLFF
TRBJ1-1	few	TRBV9	CASSGNGRSMNTEAFF
TRBJ1-1	many	TRBV7-9	CASSFEGGTEAFF
TRBJ2-7	NA	TRBV5-1	CASSLGGPLGEQYF
TRBJ2-7	NA	TRBV20-1	CSARDYSGTTRYEQYF
TRBJ1-2	many	TRBV28	CASHVQGANYGYTF
TRBJ1-5	NA	TRBV19	CASSIDRSQPQHF
TRBJ2-7	few	TRBV24-1	CATSDTDQPAYEQYF